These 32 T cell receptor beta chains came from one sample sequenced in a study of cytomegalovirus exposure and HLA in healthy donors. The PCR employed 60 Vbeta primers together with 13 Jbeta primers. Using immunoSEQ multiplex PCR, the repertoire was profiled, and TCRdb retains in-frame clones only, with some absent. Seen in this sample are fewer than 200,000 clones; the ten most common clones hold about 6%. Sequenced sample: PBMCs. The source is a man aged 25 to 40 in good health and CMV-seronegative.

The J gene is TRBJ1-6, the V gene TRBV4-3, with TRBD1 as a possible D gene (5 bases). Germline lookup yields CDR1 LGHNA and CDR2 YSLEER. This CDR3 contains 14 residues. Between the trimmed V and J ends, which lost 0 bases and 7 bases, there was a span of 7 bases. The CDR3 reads CASSQDSGNSPLHF. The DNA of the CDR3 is TGCGCCAGCAGCCAAGATTCAGGGAATTCACCCCTCCACTTT.

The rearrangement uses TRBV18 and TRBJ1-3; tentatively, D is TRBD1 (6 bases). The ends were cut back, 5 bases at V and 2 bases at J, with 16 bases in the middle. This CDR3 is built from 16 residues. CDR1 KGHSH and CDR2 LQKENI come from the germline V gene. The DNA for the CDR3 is TGTGCCAGCTCAACAGACAGGTCCGTCGCTGGAAACACCATATATTTT. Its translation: CASSTDRSVAGNTIYF.

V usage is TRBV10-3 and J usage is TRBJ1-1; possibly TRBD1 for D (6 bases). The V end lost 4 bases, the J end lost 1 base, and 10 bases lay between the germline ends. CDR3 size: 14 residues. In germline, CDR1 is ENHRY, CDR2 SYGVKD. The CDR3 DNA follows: TGTGCCATCAGTGGACAGGTTTCGAACACTGAAGCTTTCTTT. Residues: CAISGQVSNTEAFF.

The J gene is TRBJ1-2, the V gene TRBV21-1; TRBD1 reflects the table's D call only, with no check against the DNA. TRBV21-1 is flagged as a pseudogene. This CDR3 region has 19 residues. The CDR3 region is CASSKALSLGTITPYGYTF. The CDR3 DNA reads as TGTGCCAGCAGCAAAGCGCTTTCGTTGGGGACAATCACTCCCTATGGCTACACCTTC.

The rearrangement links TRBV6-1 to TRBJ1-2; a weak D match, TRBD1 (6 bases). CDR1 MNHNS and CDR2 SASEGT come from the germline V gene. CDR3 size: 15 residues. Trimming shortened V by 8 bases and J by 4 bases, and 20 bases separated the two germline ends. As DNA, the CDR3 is TGTGCCAGCCCCAGGGGCCCCGGGACCGTCTATGGCTACACCTTC. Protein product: CASPRGPGTVYGYTF.

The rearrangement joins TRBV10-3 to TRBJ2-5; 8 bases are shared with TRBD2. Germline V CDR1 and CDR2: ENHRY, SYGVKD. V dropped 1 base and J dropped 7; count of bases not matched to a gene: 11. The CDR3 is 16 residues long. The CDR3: CAISEFERSGEGTQYF. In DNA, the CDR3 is TGTGCCATCAGTGAGTTTGAACGTAGCGGGGAAGGGACCCAGTACTTC.

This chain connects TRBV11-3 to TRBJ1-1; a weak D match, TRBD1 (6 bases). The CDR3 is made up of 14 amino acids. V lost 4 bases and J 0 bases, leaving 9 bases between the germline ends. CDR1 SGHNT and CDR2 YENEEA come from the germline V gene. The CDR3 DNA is TGTGCCAGCAGCTGGGGACAAATGAACACTGAAGCTTTCTTT. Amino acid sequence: CASSWGQMNTEAFF.

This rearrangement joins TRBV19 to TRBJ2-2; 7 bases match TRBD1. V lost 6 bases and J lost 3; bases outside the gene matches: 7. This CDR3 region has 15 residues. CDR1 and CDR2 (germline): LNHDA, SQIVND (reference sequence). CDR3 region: CASRRGQDYTGELFF. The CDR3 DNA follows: TGTGCCAGTAGGCGCGGACAGGATTACACCGGGGAGCTGTTTTTT.

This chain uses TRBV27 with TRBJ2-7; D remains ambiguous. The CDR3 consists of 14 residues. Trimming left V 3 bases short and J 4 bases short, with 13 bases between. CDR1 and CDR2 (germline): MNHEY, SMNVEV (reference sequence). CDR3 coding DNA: TGTGCCAGCAGTTTTAGTAGCAGTCGTTACGAGCAGTACTTC. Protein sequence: CASSFSSSRYEQYF.

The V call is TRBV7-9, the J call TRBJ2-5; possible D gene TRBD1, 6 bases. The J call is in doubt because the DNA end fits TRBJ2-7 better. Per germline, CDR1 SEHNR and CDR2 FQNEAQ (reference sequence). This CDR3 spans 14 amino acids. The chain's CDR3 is CASSFAGVAYEQYF. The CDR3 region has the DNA TGTGCCAGCAGCTTTGCAGGGGTGGCCTACGAGCAGTACTTC.

The CDR3 DNA is TGTGCCAGCAGCACCCGGGGTGGGCCTTCAAACTCGGGCACCATATATTTT. Encoded protein: CASSTRGGPSNSGTIYF. This chain uses TRBV7-9 with TRBJ1-3; D unresolved. Looked up from germline, CDR1 is SEHNR and CDR2 is FQNEAQ (reference sequence). The CDR3 length is 17 residues. V lost 5 bases and J lost 9, with 26 bases in between.

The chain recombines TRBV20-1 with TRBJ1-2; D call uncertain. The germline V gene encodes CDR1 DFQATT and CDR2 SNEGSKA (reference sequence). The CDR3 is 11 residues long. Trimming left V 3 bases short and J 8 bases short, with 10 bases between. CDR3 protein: CSASMEKGYTF. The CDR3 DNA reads TGCAGTGCTAGTATGGAGAAGGGCTACACCTTC.

CDR3 DNA: TGTGCCAGCAGCGGGGGGGGCAGGGGGCTTTATGGCTACACCTTC. This gives the protein CASSGGGRGLYGYTF. J is TRBJ1-2 and V is TRBV7-2; TRBD1 aligns across 8 bases. Germline V lookup: CDR1 SGHTA, CDR2 FQGNSA. The CDR3 has 15 amino acids. The V and J ends lost 5 bases and 5 bases, in that order; junction bases with no gene match: 10.

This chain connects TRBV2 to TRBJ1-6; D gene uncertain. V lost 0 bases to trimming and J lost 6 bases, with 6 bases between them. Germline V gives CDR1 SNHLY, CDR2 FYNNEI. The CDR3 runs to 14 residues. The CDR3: CASSEAQLNSPLHF. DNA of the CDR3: TGTGCCAGCAGTGAAGCTCAACTTAATTCACCCCTCCACTTT.

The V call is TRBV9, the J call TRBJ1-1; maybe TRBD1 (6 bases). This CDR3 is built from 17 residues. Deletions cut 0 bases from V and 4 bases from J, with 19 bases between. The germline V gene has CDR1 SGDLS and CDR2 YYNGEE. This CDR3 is CASSVATGGASRTEAFF. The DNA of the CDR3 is TGTGCCAGCAGCGTAGCTACGGGGGGGGCATCCCGCACTGAAGCTTTCTTT.

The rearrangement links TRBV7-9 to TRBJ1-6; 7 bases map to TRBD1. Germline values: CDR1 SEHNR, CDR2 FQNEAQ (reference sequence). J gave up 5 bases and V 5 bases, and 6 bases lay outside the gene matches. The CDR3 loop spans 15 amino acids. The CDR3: CASSPPGTDNSPLHF. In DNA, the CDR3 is TGTGCCAGCAGCCCGCCGGGGACAGATAATTCACCCCTCCACTTT.

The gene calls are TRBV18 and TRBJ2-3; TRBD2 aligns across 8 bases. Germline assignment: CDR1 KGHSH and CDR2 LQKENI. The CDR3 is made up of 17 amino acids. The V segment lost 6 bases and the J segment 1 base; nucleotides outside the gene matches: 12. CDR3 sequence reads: CASSPRGREARTDTQYF. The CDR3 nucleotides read TGTGCCAGCTCCCCCCGGGGGCGGGAGGCCCGCACAGATACGCAGTATTTT.

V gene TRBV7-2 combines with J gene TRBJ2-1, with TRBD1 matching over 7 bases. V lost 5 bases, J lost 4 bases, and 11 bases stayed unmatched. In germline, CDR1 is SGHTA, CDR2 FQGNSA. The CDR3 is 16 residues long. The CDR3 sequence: CASSTEGTEAYNEQFF. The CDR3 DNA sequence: TGTGCCAGCAGCACAGAGGGGACAGAGGCTTACAATGAGCAGTTCTTC.

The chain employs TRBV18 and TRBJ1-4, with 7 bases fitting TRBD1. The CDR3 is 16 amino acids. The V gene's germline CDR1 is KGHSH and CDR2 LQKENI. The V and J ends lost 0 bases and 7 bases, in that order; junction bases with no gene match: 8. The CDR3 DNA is TGTGCCAGCTCACCACCGACAGGGTGGGGCAGTGAAAAACTGTTTTTT. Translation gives CASSPPTGWGSEKLFF.

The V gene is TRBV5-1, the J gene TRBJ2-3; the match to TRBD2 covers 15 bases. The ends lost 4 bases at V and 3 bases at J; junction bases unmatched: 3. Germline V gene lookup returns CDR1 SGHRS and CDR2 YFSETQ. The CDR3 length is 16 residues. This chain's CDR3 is CASSPGLAGGTDTQYF. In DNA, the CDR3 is TGCGCCAGCAGCCCGGGACTAGCGGGAGGAACAGATACGCAGTATTTT.

The CDR3 loop is CASSFLGQGAGGYTF. For the CDR3, the DNA is TGTGCCAGCAGCTTCCTGGGACAGGGGGCGGGAGGCTACACCTTC. The rearrangement links TRBV5-6 to TRBJ1-2; 12 bases line up with TRBD1. V was clipped by 2 bases and J by 8 bases; unmatched bases: 7. This CDR3 is 15 amino acids long. CDR1 and CDR2 from the germline V gene are SGHDT and YYEEEE.

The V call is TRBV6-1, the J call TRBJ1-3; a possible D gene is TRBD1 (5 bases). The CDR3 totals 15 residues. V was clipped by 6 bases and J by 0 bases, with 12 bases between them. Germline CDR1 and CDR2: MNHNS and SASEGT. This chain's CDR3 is CASSVYRTSGNTIYF. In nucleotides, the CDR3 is TGTGCCAGCAGCGTGTACAGGACCTCTGGAAACACCATATATTTT.

CDR3 DNA: TGTGCCAGCGTTGGGGAGGTCAATAGCATGAACACTGAAGCTTTCTTT. It is translated as CASVGEVNSMNTEAFF. This rearrangement joins TRBV25-1 to TRBJ1-1; D is uncertain. V was clipped by 8 bases and J by 0 bases, with 19 bases between them. The CDR3 length is 16 residues. The germline V gene has CDR1 MGHDK and CDR2 SYGVNS.

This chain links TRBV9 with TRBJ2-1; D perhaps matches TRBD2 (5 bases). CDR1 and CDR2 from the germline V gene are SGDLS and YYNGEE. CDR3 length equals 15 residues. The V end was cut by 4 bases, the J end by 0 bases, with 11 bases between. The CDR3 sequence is CASSPRRSSYNEQFF. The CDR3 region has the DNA TGTGCCAGCAGCCCCCGGAGGAGCTCCTACAATGAGCAGTTCTTC. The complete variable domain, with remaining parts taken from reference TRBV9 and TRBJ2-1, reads DSGVTQTPKHLITATGQRVTLRCSPRSGDLSVYWYQQSLDQGLQFLIQYYNGEERAKGNILERFSAQQFPDLHSELNLSSLELGDSALYFCASSPRRSSYNEQFFGPGTRLTVL.

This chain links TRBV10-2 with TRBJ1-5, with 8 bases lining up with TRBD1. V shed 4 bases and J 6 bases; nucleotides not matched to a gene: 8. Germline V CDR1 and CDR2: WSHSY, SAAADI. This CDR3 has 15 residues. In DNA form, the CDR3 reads TGCGCCAGCAGTGGCTCGGCAGGGGGCGTTCAGCCCCAGCATTTT. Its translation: CASSGSAGGVQPQHF.

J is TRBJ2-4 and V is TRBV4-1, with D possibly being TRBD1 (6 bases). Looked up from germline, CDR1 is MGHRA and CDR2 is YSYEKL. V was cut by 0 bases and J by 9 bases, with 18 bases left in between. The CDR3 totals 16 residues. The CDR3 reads CASSQDEWGLGAIQYF. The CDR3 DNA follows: TGCGCCAGCAGCCAAGATGAATGGGGGCTGGGCGCCATTCAGTACTTC.

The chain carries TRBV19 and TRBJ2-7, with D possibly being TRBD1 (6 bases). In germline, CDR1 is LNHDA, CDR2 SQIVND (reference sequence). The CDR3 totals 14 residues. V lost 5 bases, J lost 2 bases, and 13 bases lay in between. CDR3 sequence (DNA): TGTGCCAGTAGTTCCCACAGGGTCGCCTACGAGCAGTACTTC. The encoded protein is CASSSHRVAYEQYF.

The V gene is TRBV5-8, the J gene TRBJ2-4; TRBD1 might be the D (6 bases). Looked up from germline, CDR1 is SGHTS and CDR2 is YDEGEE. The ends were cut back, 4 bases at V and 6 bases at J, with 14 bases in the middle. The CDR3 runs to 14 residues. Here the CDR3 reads CASSDRTEANIQYF. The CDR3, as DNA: TGTGCCAGCAGCGATCGGACAGAGGCAAACATTCAGTACTTC.

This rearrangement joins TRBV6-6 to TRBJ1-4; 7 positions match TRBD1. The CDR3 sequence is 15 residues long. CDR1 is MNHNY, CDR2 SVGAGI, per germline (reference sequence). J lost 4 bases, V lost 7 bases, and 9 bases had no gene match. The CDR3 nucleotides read TGTGCCAGCAACCAACAGGGGCCATTTAATGAAAAACTGTTTTTT. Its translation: CASNQQGPFNEKLFF.

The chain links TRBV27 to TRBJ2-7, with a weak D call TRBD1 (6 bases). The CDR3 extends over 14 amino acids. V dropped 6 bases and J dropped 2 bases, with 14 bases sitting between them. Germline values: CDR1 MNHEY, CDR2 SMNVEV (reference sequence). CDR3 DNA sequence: TGTGCCAGCAGGTCGGGACACTCACCCTACGAGCAGTACTTC. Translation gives CASRSGHSPYEQYF.

The CDR3 loop is CASSLAAGGNQPQHF. The CDR3 nucleotides are TGCGCCAGCAGCTTGGCGGCAGGGGGCAATCAGCCCCAGCATTTT. The chain carries TRBV5-1 and TRBJ1-5; D may be TRBD1 (6 bases). Trimming left V 0 bases short and J 2 bases short, with 9 bases between. The CDR3 totals 15 residues. Germline lookup yields CDR1 SGHRS and CDR2 YFSETQ.

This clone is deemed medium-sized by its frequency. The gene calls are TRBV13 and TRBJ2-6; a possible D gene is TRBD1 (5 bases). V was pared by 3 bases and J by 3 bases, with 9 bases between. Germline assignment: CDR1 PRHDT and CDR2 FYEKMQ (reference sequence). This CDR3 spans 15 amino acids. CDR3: CASSLAGYGANVLTF. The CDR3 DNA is TGTGCCAGCAGCTTGGCAGGGTATGGGGCCAACGTCCTGACTTTC.